Shown below are 32 T cell receptor beta chains from a single sample sequenced in a study of blood T cell repertoires in COVID-19. TCRdb keeps only in-frame clones here, not all; method: immunoSEQ multiplex PCR. Counted here are about 20,000 clones, approximately 85% occurring once; the ten biggest clones make up 56%. Sequenced material: peripheral blood. The receptors were sampled from an elderly man with acute or convalescent COVID-19.

Comments on this clone: One end of the junction varies from germline; a read error may be responsible. The rearrangement joins TRBV6-1 to TRBJ2-7; 7 bases align to TRBD2. CDR1 MNHNS and CDR2 SASEGT come from the germline V gene. The CDR3 runs to 15 residues. CDR3 bases: TGTGCCAGCTGTGAAAGTTGGGCCACCGGGGGGGAGCAGTACTTC. It translates to CASCESWATGGEQYF.

The V and J genes are TRBV6-5 and TRBJ2-3, with a tentative D call TRBD2 (5 bases). The V gene's germline CDR1 is MNHEY and CDR2 SVGAGI. The length of the CDR3 is 12 residues. The ends were cut back, 10 bases at V and 3 bases at J, with 11 bases in the middle. The CDR3: CATALATDTQYF. Written as DNA, the CDR3 is TGTGCCACTGCTCTAGCAACAGATACGCAGTATTTT.

The genes are TRBV4-1 and TRBJ1-3; no clear D gene. Germline CDR1 MGHRA, CDR2 YSYEKL. The V gene lost 0 bases and the J gene lost 0 bases, with 6 bases spanning the gap. The CDR3 contains 15 residues. This CDR3 reads CASSQEAISGNTIYF. The CDR3 DNA reads TGCGCCAGCAGCCAAGAGGCCATCTCTGGAAACACCATATATTTT.

The chain joins TRBV28 to TRBJ1-6, with D perhaps matching TRBD1 (5 bases). V was cut by 6 bases and J by 4 bases, with 10 bases left in between. The CDR3 extends over 14 amino acids. Germline CDR1 reads MDHEN; CDR2 reads SYDVKM. CDR3 DNA: TGTGCCAGCAGCTTCTCAGGGTATAATTCACCCCTCCACTTT. This sequence encodes CASSFSGYNSPLHF.

The chain uses TRBV9 and TRBJ2-3; perhaps TRBD2 as D (5 bases). This CDR3 has 16 amino acids. With 1 base removed from V and 2 bases from J, the gap between germline ends came to 14 bases. In germline, CDR1 is SGDLS, CDR2 YYNGEE. In nucleotides, the CDR3 is TGTGCCAGCAGCGTACGAGGGTGGGAGCCCACAGATACGCAGTATTTT. It yields the protein CASSVRGWEPTDTQYF.

The CDR3 loop reads CAWKGWGGVYNEQFF. Written as DNA, the CDR3 is TGTGCCTGGAAGGGTTGGGGCGGGGTCTACAATGAGCAGTTCTTC. The gene calls are TRBV30 and TRBJ2-1; maybe TRBD2 (6 bases). Germline V gene data show CDR1 as GTSNPN and CDR2 as SVGIG (reference sequence). The CDR3 covers 15 residues. Trimming took off 4 bases at V and 3 bases at J, with 16 bases between the two ends.

The chain couples TRBV5-1 to TRBJ1-1, with D perhaps TRBD1 (6 bases). The ends were cut back, 7 bases at V and 1 base at J, with 14 bases in the middle. CDR1 SGHRS and CDR2 YFSETQ come from the germline V gene. The CDR3 loop spans 14 amino acids. The CDR3: CASSLLTGNTEAFF. The CDR3 bases are TGCGCCAGCTCGCTCCTGACAGGGAACACTGAAGCTTTCTTT.

V is TRBV9 and J is TRBJ2-1; D possibly corresponds to TRBD1 (6 bases). V lost 4 bases, J lost 4 bases, and 15 bases lay in between. Germline values: CDR1 SGDLS, CDR2 YYNGEE. The CDR3 has 15 residues. CDR3: CASSMGTQQYNEQFF. The CDR3 bases are TGTGCCAGCAGCATGGGGACACAGCAGTACAATGAGCAGTTCTTC.

The V call is TRBV6-5, the J call TRBJ2-7; 9 nucleotides match TRBD1. The germline V gene encodes CDR1 MNHEY and CDR2 SVGAGI. The length of the CDR3 is 15 residues. V trimming: 7 bases; J trimming: 6 bases; junction bases outside the gene matches: 13. The CDR3 coding sequence is TGTGCCAGCAAACCGGGACAGGGTCACTGGGGCGAGCAGTACTTC. Encoded protein: CASKPGQGHWGEQYF.

This clone showed up just once. The chain has TRBV28 and TRBJ2-4; D perhaps matches TRBD2 (7 bases). V gave up 5 bases and J gave up 1 base, with 12 bases separating them. CDR1 and CDR2 from the germline V gene are MDHEN and SYDVKM. This CDR3 is 15 amino acids long. The CDR3 region is CASSTAGHAKNIQYF. The DNA for the CDR3 is TGTGCCAGCAGTACAGCGGGACACGCCAAAAACATTCAGTACTTC.

The V gene is TRBV30, the J gene TRBJ1-3, with TRBD1 matching 7 bases. Germline CDR1 and CDR2: GTSNPN and SVGIG (reference sequence). There are 17 residues in the CDR3. V was pared by 2 bases and J by 0 bases, with 10 bases of the junction left unmatched. CDR3 in amino acids: CAWSNPGQPSSGNTIYF. CDR3 bases: TGTGCCTGGAGTAACCCGGGACAGCCGAGCTCTGGAAACACCATATATTTT.

The chain is built from TRBV28 and TRBJ2-7, with D perhaps TRBD1 (6 bases). V was trimmed by 6 bases and J by 1 base, leaving 13 bases between them. This CDR3 is built from 14 residues. CDR1 MDHEN and CDR2 SYDVKM come from the germline V gene. The CDR3 loop is CASRPGTPSYEQYF. The CDR3, as DNA: TGTGCCAGCAGACCAGGGACACCATCCTACGAGCAGTACTTC.

The V and J genes are TRBV27 and TRBJ2-1; 9 nucleotides match TRBD2. The CDR3 has 17 residues. The germline gives CDR1 MNHEY, CDR2 SMNVEV (reference sequence). With V trimmed by 6 bases and J by 0 bases, 9 bases remained unmatched. CDR3 sequence reads: CASRKDFSGSSYNEQFF. The CDR3 bases are TGTGCCAGCAGAAAAGATTTTAGCGGGAGCTCCTACAATGAGCAGTTCTTC.

The chain has TRBV10-2 and TRBJ1-1; 9 bases match TRBD1. Germline V gene data show CDR1 as WSHSY and CDR2 as SAAADI. Unmatched junction bases numbered 4, after V lost 7 bases and J lost 4 bases. CDR3 length: 13 amino acids. CDR3 sequence: CASKGQGITEAFF. CDR3 nucleotide sequence: TGCGCCAGCAAGGGACAGGGTATCACTGAAGCTTTCTTT.

In its sample, this clone was seen a few times. The chain has TRBV5-1 and TRBJ2-7, with a tentative D call TRBD2 (6 bases). This CDR3 is built from 16 residues. V lost 0 bases and J 3 bases, leaving 16 bases between the germline ends. The germline CDR1 and CDR2 sequences are SGHRS and YFSETQ. CDR3 protein: CASSLEGGGIRYEQYV. As DNA, the CDR3 is TGCGCCAGCAGCTTGGAGGGAGGCGGTATTCGCTACGAGCAGTACGTC.

V is TRBV10-1 and J is TRBJ2-3; TRBD2 agrees at 7 bases. The CDR3 covers 13 residues. The J segment lost 2 bases and the V segment lost 5 bases, leaving 1 base of the junction unmatched. Germline CDR1 is WNHNN and CDR2 is SYGVQD (reference sequence). The CDR3 nucleotides are TGCGCCAGCAGTCGGGACTACACAGATACGCAGTATTTT. Its protein product is CASSRDYTDTQYF.

This clone occurred once. The chain uses TRBV2 and TRBJ2-7; 11 bases match TRBD2. Germline CDR1 SNHLY, CDR2 FYNNEI. The CDR3 has 15 residues. Trimming at V came to 6 bases and at J to 3 bases, leaving 7 bases not matched to a gene. CDR3: CASREGLAEYYEQYF. The CDR3 DNA reads as TGTGCCAGCAGGGAGGGACTAGCGGAGTACTACGAGCAGTACTTC.

The chain is built from TRBV6-1 and TRBJ1-3, with D perhaps matching TRBD1 (6 bases). Germline V gives CDR1 MNHNS, CDR2 SASEGT. The V end was cut by 0 bases, the J end by 3 bases, with 18 bases between. The CDR3 loop spans 18 amino acids. CDR3 bases: TGTGCCAGCAGTGAAGCGGCTTTAACAGGGCGTCGTGGAAACACCATATATTTT. This translates into CASSEAALTGRRGNTIYF.

The chain's CDR3 is CASSRRSGQIDGYTF. Written as DNA, the CDR3 is TGTGCCAGCAGTCGACGATCGGGACAAATAGATGGCTACACCTTC. V is TRBV6-5 and J is TRBJ1-2; perhaps TRBD1 as D (6 bases). The CDR3 is 15 residues long. Trimming took 5 bases from V and 6 from J, leaving 19 bases between them. Germline CDR1 reads MNHEY; CDR2 reads SVGAGI.

This chain links TRBV28 with TRBJ1-1; no reliable D call. Deletions cut 5 bases from V and 5 bases from J, with 12 bases between. CDR3 length: 13 amino acids. CDR1 is MDHEN, CDR2 SYDVKM, per germline. CDR3 DNA sequence: TGTGCCAGCAGTCTGGTCGAGAGGACTGAAGCTTTCTTT. Its translation is CASSLVERTEAFF.

Regarding this clone: Its ends do not fully match the called genes, so a read error is possible. This chain connects TRBV2 to TRBJ2-2; 10 bases are a match to TRBD2. CDR1 and CDR2 (germline): SNHLY, FYNNEI. The CDR3 runs 17 residues. The CDR3 region has the DNA TGTGCCAGCAGGGAAGAAGTAGCGGGAGGTCGGACCGGGGAGCTGTTTTTT. Its protein is CASREEVAGGRTGELFF.

This clone was observed a handful of times. CDR3 coding DNA: TGTGCCAGCAGCTTAGAGGTGGGCAGGGGGCATGGCTACACCTTC. Encoded protein: CASSLEVGRGHGYTF. This sequence joins TRBV11-2 and TRBJ1-2; 8 bases align to TRBD1. With 0 bases clipped from V and 6 bases from J, the junction kept 6 bases outside the gene matches. Germline values: CDR1 SGHAT, CDR2 FQNNGV. This CDR3 is 15 amino acids long.

The chain links TRBV2 to TRBJ1-5; D perhaps matches TRBD1 (5 bases). The V gene's germline CDR1 is SNHLY and CDR2 FYNNEI. This CDR3 has 13 amino acids. The V end lost 6 bases, the J end lost 0 bases, and 6 bases lay between the germline ends. The CDR3 nucleotides read TGTGCCAGCAGGGACAATAGCAATCAGCCCCAGCATTTT. Translation: CASRDNSNQPQHF.

This rearrangement joins TRBV3-1 (or the pseudogene TRBV3-2) to TRBJ2-7, with 7 bases that match TRBD1. The CDR3 runs to 15 residues. Per germline, CDR1 LGHDT and CDR2 YNNKEL (reference sequence). Unmatched junction bases numbered 7, after V lost 3 bases and J lost 2 bases. The CDR3 DNA reads as TGTGCCAGCAGCCAGATGACAGGGTCTCCCTACGAGCAGTACTTC. Its protein product is CASSQMTGSPYEQYF.

The chain carries TRBV4-1 and TRBJ2-1, with TRBD2 identical over 11 bases. The germline V gene encodes CDR1 MGHRA and CDR2 YSYEKL. The length of the CDR3 is 16 residues. V was clipped by 5 bases and J by 7 bases; unmatched bases: 10. CDR3 bases: TGCGCCAGCAGCGGGCAAACTAGCGGGAGTAAGAATGAGCAGTTCTTC. This translates into CASSGQTSGSKNEQFF.

This chain joins TRBV6-5 and TRBJ2-2; TRBD1 might be the D (5 bases). The CDR3 loop spans 15 amino acids. Germline-derived CDR1 and CDR2 are MNHEY and SVGAGI. Trimming shortened V by 4 bases and J by 2 bases, and 11 bases separated the two germline ends. The CDR3 nucleotides read TGTGCCAGCAGTTTTCGGACAACAAACACCGGGGAGCTGTTTTTT. Protein: CASSFRTTNTGELFF.

CDR3 loop: CASSQTGRNTGELFF. The DNA for the CDR3 is TGCGCCAGCAGCCAGACAGGGAGGAACACCGGGGAGCTGTTTTTT. The chain has TRBV5-1 and TRBJ2-2; 7 bases match TRBD1. Germline loops: CDR1 SGHRS, CDR2 YFSETQ. The CDR3 contains 15 residues. V gave up 4 bases and J gave up 1 base; unmatched junction bases: 4. The full variable domain, rest sourced from reference TRBV5-1 and TRBJ2-2, is KAGVTQTPRYLIKTRGQQVTLSCSPISGHRSVSWYQQTPGQGLQFLFEYFSETQRNKGNFPGRFSGRQFSNSRSEMNVSTLELGDSALYLCASSQTGRNTGELFFGEGSRLTVL.

The chain combines TRBV3-1 (or the pseudogene TRBV3-2) with TRBJ2-2, with D possibly matching TRBD2 (5 bases). Germline V gene lookup returns CDR1 LGHDT and CDR2 YNNKEL (reference sequence). The CDR3 length is 17 residues. V dropped 1 base and J dropped 6 bases, with 18 bases sitting between them. CDR3 loop: CASSQGRIASGSGELFF. As DNA, the CDR3 is TGTGCCAGCAGCCAAGGGCGAATAGCGAGTGGTTCCGGGGAGCTGTTTTTT.

This clone has just a few counts. The CDR3 sequence is CASSLDGRGLPLHF. The CDR3 DNA reads TGTGCCAGCAGCTTAGATGGCAGGGGGCTTCCCCTCCACTTT. This chain joins TRBV7-9 and TRBJ1-6, with 8 bases aligning to TRBD1. CDR3 size: 14 residues. Germline V gene sequence: CDR1 SEHNR, CDR2 FQNEAQ (reference sequence). After removal of 1 base from V and 13 bases from J, the junction contained 6 bases not matched to a gene. Filled out from reference TRBV7-9 and TRBJ1-6, the complete variable domain reads DTGVSQNPRHKITKRGQNVTFRCDPISEHNRLYWYRQTLGQGPEFLTYFQNEAQLEKSRLLSDRFSAERPKGSFSTLEIQRTEQGDSAMYLCASSLDGRGLPLHFGNGTRLTVT.

This clone has a handful of counts. The V gene is TRBV6-2 or TRBV6-3, the J gene TRBJ2-4, with TRBD1 matching 8 bases. Germline trimming cut 0 bases from V and 2 bases from J; bases unmatched to any gene: 9. CDR3 length: 18 amino acids. Looked up from germline, CDR1 is MNHEY and CDR2 is SVGEGT. The CDR3 loop reads CASSYSDRQGATKNIQYF. The DNA of the CDR3 is TGTGCCAGCAGTTACTCCGATCGGCAGGGGGCTACCAAAAACATTCAGTACTTC.

This clone showed up just a few times. The chain is built from TRBV5-4 and TRBJ2-7; TRBD1 aligns across 7 bases. The CDR3 sequence is 13 residues long. The germline gives CDR1 SGHNT, CDR2 YYREEE (reference sequence). J was trimmed by 7 bases and V by 4 bases; bases with no gene match: 8. CDR3: CASSRQGLMEQYV. The CDR3 nucleotides read TGTGCCAGCAGCCGACAGGGTCTCATGGAGCAGTACGTC.

The chain has TRBV7-9 and TRBJ1-2, with 8 bases fitting TRBD1. After removal of 3 bases from V and 8 bases from J, the junction contained 2 bases not matched to a gene. CDR3 length: 12 residues. The germline V gene encodes CDR1 SEHNR and CDR2 FQNEAQ (reference sequence). The CDR3 spells CASSFGTGGYTF. The DNA of the CDR3 is TGTGCCAGCAGCTTCGGGACAGGCGGCTACACCTTC. Combining the CDR3 with reference TRBV7-9 and TRBJ1-2 gives the whole variable domain DTGVSQNPRHKITKRGQNVTFRCDPISEHNRLYWYRQTLGQGPEFLTYFQNEAQLEKSRLLSDRFSAERPKGSFSTLEIQRTEQGDSAMYLCASSFGTGGYTFGSGTRLTVV.